The present TCR beta chain was sequenced within a study of cytomegalovirus exposure and HLA in healthy donors. Study observations and caveats: Most TCR sequences were uncommon, yet certain public TCRs appeared in many donors.

On this clone itself: Antigen unknown.

Use of 60 Vbeta and 13 Jbeta primers characterized the PCR. TCRdb keeps only in-frame clones here, not all; method: immunoSEQ multiplex PCR. The sample has roughly 160,000 clones; 82% are singletons. CDR3 size: 15 residues. Germline-derived CDR1 and CDR2 are MNHNY and SVGAGI (reference sequence). Trimming took 6 bases from V and 2 from J; bases not matched to a gene: 7. The TCR originated in a man aged 45 to 65 in good health and CMV-seropositive. Sequenced input: PBMCs. The chain links TRBV6-6 to TRBJ2-7; 10 bases map to TRBD1. CDR3 nucleotide sequence: TGTGCCAGCAGCCCACCGGGGACAGGGGCCTACGAGCAGTACTTC. Translation: CASSPPGTGAYEQYF.